This T cell receptor beta chain originates from a study of blood T cell repertoires in COVID-19. Study in general: Sites in the United States, Italy and Spain provided acute and convalescent COVID-19 samples. T cells, B-cell-depleted T cells, or PBMCs provided the cDNA or gDNA that served as material.

In the original processing: Estimation of nucleated cell counts relied on the amplification of reference gene primers. Libraries were prepared by immunoSEQ multiplex PCR; TCRdb keeps only in-frame clonotypes and omits some of them. V and J calls and clone size are given by that table; D and trimming were obtained from the DNA. The sample holds about 220,000 clones; approximately 82% are singletons and the top ten take 3% to 4%. The CDR3 has 14 amino acids. Trimming cost V 2 bases and J 2 bases, with 9 bases left between them. CDR1 is SGHNT and CDR2 is YYREEE in the germline V gene (reference sequence).

This clonotype was obtained from a woman older than 75 with acute or convalescent COVID-19. The chain combines TRBV5-4 with TRBJ2-3; possibly TRBD2 for D (6 bases). The sample comprised peripheral blood. CDR3 residues: CASSFRDFTDTQYF. CDR3 coding DNA: TGTGCCAGCAGCTTCCGGGACTTCACAGATACGCAGTATTTT.